These 18 T cell receptor beta chains were sequenced from one sample in a study of shared clonotypes between healthy human individuals. Only in-frame clones appear in the TCRdb table, and some are missing; sequencing was by immunoSEQ multiplex PCR. The data show about 2 million clones, around 95% seen once. The sample was naive CD4+ T cells sorted from blood. Subset: CD45RA+ positively selected. These receptors were obtained from a man younger than 35 in good health.

J is TRBJ2-7 and V is TRBV10-3; 7 bases line up with TRBD2. After removal of 2 bases from V and 5 bases from J, the junction contained 9 bases not matched to a gene. Looked up from germline, CDR1 is ENHRY and CDR2 is SYGVKD. The CDR3 extends over 15 amino acids. This chain's CDR3 is CAISERRESGHEQYF. The CDR3 DNA reads as TGTGCCATCAGTGAGAGGCGGGAGAGCGGCCACGAGCAGTACTTC.

The CDR3 DNA is TGTGCCAGCGGGACAGGGGGCAATCAGCCCCAGCATTTT. Translation: CASGTGGNQPQHF. The chain employs TRBV10-3 and TRBJ1-5; 10 bases fit TRBD1. The length of the CDR3 is 13 residues. The germline V gene encodes CDR1 ENHRY and CDR2 SYGVKD. V shed 10 bases, J shed 2 bases, and the junction held 2 bases outside the gene matches.

In regard to this clone: A read error may be the cause here, since a much bigger clone is one base away. V gene TRBV5-4 combines with J gene TRBJ2-5; D not resolved. Germline V gene data show CDR1 as SGHNT and CDR2 as YYREEE (reference sequence). The CDR3 runs to 11 residues. Trimming took 0 bases from V and 5 from J, leaving 2 bases between them. The CDR3 bases are TGTGCCAGCAGCTTGGACGAGACCCAGTACTTC. Its translation is CASSLDETQYF.

The J gene is TRBJ2-7, the V gene TRBV7-9, with a tentative D call TRBD1 (6 bases). The CDR3 has 15 residues. Trimming took off 4 bases at V and 4 bases at J, with 17 bases between the two ends. Germline loops: CDR1 SEHNR, CDR2 FQNEAQ (reference sequence). This chain's CDR3 is CASSSRQAMIYEQYF. The CDR3 DNA is TGTGCCAGCAGCTCCAGACAGGCCATGATTTACGAGCAGTACTTC.

The chain links TRBV18 to TRBJ2-1, with D unclear. Trimming took 2 bases from V and 1 from J, leaving 12 bases between them. CDR3 length equals 16 residues. Germline loops: CDR1 KGHSH, CDR2 LQKENI. The DNA of the CDR3 is TGTGCCAGCTCACCAACACTCGCACTATCCTACAATGAGCAGTTCTTC. Amino acid sequence: CASSPTLALSYNEQFF.

The J gene is TRBJ1-6, the V gene TRBV9; TRBD1 aligns across 8 bases. Germline-derived CDR1 and CDR2 are SGDLS and YYNGEE. Losses at the gene ends were 3 bases for V and 2 bases for J; bases not matched to a gene: 16. CDR3 length equals 20 residues. This chain's CDR3 is CASSAGLQGAREAYNSPLHF. The DNA for the CDR3 is TGTGCCAGCAGCGCAGGATTGCAGGGGGCGCGAGAAGCCTATAATTCACCCCTCCACTTT.

The chain employs TRBV7-2 and TRBJ1-5; D might be TRBD1 (6 bases). Germline V gene data show CDR1 as SGHTA and CDR2 as FQGNSA. CDR3 length: 14 residues. The ends were cut back, 5 bases at V and 3 bases at J, with 11 bases in the middle. The CDR3 spells CASSGGLDNQPQHF. CDR3 DNA sequence: TGTGCCAGCAGCGGGGGGCTTGACAATCAGCCCCAGCATTTT.

V and J are TRBV10-2 and TRBJ2-6, with TRBD2 as a possible D gene (5 bases). The germline V gene encodes CDR1 WSHSY and CDR2 SAAADI. The CDR3 sequence is 15 residues long. Trimming took 4 bases from V and 2 from J, leaving 9 bases between them. The CDR3 nucleotides read TGCGCCAGCAGTGCGTCGGGGACTGGGGCCAACGTCCTGACTTTC. This encodes CASSASGTGANVLTF.

The V gene is TRBV6-1, the J gene TRBJ1-2; D may be TRBD1 (5 bases). CDR1 MNHNS and CDR2 SASEGT come from the germline V gene. The CDR3 is 13 amino acids. V lost 2 bases to trimming and J lost 7 bases, with 11 bases between them. The CDR3 region has the DNA TGTGCCAGCAGTGAACAGGGTAACGGTGGCTACACCTTC. Translation: CASSEQGNGGYTF.

This chain joins TRBV4-1 and TRBJ1-1; weak D call: TRBD1 (5 bases). The CDR3 consists of 15 residues. CDR1 is MGHRA and CDR2 is YSYEKL in the germline V gene. V lost 0 bases, J lost 5 bases, and 13 bases lay in between. In DNA, the CDR3 is TGCGCCAGCAGCCAAGAGGCAAGGGGTTGGACTGAAGCTTTCTTT. Translating it yields CASSQEARGWTEAFF.

This clone was seen just once. The J gene is TRBJ1-1, the V gene TRBV30, with 10 nucleotides matching TRBD1. CDR3 size: 11 residues. CDR1 and CDR2 (germline): GTSNPN, SVGIG (reference sequence). J was trimmed by 10 bases and V by 5 bases; bases with no gene match: 4. As DNA, the CDR3 is TGTGCCTGGGACAGGGGGCTGCTAGCTTTCTTT. This codes for CAWDRGLLAFF.

This sequence joins TRBV6-5 and TRBJ2-7; the match to TRBD1 covers 7 bases. The CDR3 loop spans 15 amino acids. The V gene end was trimmed by 7 bases and the J gene end by 0 bases; junction bases not matched to a gene: 9. Germline assignment: CDR1 MNHEY and CDR2 SVGAGI. Here the CDR3 reads CASTQKTGSSYEQYF. CDR3 nucleotide sequence: TGTGCCAGCACCCAGAAGACAGGGAGCTCCTACGAGCAGTACTTC.

V usage is TRBV10-2 and J usage is TRBJ2-1, with D perhaps TRBD1 (6 bases). CDR1 is WSHSY, CDR2 SAAADI, per germline. Trimming took off 3 bases at V and 0 bases at J, with 9 bases between the two ends. The CDR3 has 15 amino acids. The CDR3 DNA follows: TGCGCCAGCAGTGATTGGGGGCTCTCCTACAATGAGCAGTTCTTC. This codes for CASSDWGLSYNEQFF.

The rearrangement uses TRBV9 and TRBJ2-1; D may match TRBD1 or TRBD2 (5 bases each). CDR3 length equals 18 residues. From germline, CDR1 is SGDLS and CDR2 YYNGEE. The ends were cut back, 0 bases at V and 2 bases at J, with 18 bases in the middle. DNA of the CDR3: TGTGCCAGCAGCGTAGGAATTGGGACCGCCCAGGCCTACAATGAGCAGTTCTTC. Protein sequence: CASSVGIGTAQAYNEQFF. The complete variable domain, with remaining parts taken from reference TRBV9 and TRBJ2-1, reads DSGVTQTPKHLITATGQRVTLRCSPRSGDLSVYWYQQSLDQGLQFLIQYYNGEERAKGNILERFSAQQFPDLHSELNLSSLELGDSALYFCASSVGIGTAQAYNEQFFGPGTRLTVL.

In nucleotides, the CDR3 is TGTGCCAGCAGCCGCGACTCCCCGGACAGGGCCCACGAGCAGTACTTC. Translated: CASSRDSPDRAHEQYF. This chain connects TRBV7-2 to TRBJ2-5, with TRBD1 matching over 8 bases. The DNA end favors TRBJ2-7, so the J call may be wrong. This CDR3 region has 16 residues. Germline CDR1 is SGHTA and CDR2 is FQGNSA.

J is TRBJ1-1 and V is TRBV9, with TRBD1 as a possible D gene (5 bases). Looked up from germline, CDR1 is SGDLS and CDR2 is YYNGEE. The CDR3 is made up of 12 amino acids. Trimming left V 3 bases short and J 9 bases short, with 12 bases between. The CDR3 nucleotides read TGTGCCAGCAGCGAAGGGGAGGGGAAAGCTTTCTTT. It specifies CASSEGEGKAFF.

The gene calls are TRBV7-8 and TRBJ1-6; TRBD1 matches at 10 bases. The CDR3 covers 17 residues. V was pared by 2 bases and J by 7 bases, with 8 bases of the junction left unmatched. CDR1 is SGHVS, CDR2 FQNEAQ, per germline. CDR3 protein: CASSLPGTGVGNSPLHF. DNA of the CDR3: TGTGCCAGCAGCTTACCCGGGACAGGGGTCGGGAATTCACCCCTCCACTTT. Filled out from reference TRBV7-8 and TRBJ1-6, the complete variable domain reads GAGVSQSPRYKVAKRGQDVALRCDPISGHVSLFWYQQALGQGPEFLTYFQNEAQLDKSGLPSDRFFAERPEGSVSTLKIQRTQQEDSAVYLCASSLPGTGVGNSPLHFGNGTRLTVT.

The chain recombines TRBV5-4 with TRBJ1-2; a possible D gene is TRBD1 (5 bases). Trimming removed 2 bases at V and 3 bases at J, with 11 bases between. Per the germline V gene, CDR1 is SGHNT and CDR2 is YYREEE (reference sequence). The CDR3 totals 14 residues. This chain's CDR3 is CASSFQGDYYGYTF. CDR3 sequence (DNA): TGTGCCAGCAGCTTTCAGGGCGATTACTATGGCTACACCTTC.